This T cell receptor (beta chain) derives from a study of blood T cell repertoires in COVID-19. Study-level information: Samples representing acute and convalescent COVID-19 were sourced from the United States, Italy and Spain.

Sequencing was performed with immunoSEQ multiplex PCR; in TCRdb, only in-frame clones are kept and a portion is missing. This table holds about 110,000 clones, roughly 75% found once. The V gene's germline CDR1 is KGHSH and CDR2 LQKENI. V was pared by 4 bases and J by 4 bases, with 4 bases of the junction left unmatched. The CDR3 length is 14 residues. The V call is TRBV18, the J call TRBJ1-5; TRBD1 matches at 7 bases. This sequence was found in a human donor in a cohort sampled during active or convalescent COVID-19. Input material: peripheral blood. The CDR3 sequence: CASSHRDSNQPQHF. DNA of the CDR3: TGTGCCAGCTCACACCGGGACAGTAATCAGCCCCAGCATTTT.